Sequencing of this TCR beta chain was carried out in a study of neoadjuvant anti-PD-1 for oral cavity cancer. Study background: Before surgery, most patients got three to four biweekly 3 mg/kg nivolumab doses. Around day 43, patients without progression received a fourth nivolumab dose before surgery.

The time point denotes: after neoadjuvant nivolumab, at surgical resection. Data came from immunoSEQ multiplex PCR; TCRdb stores just in-frame clones and leaves some out. Of around 15,000 clones listed, roughly 40% are singletons. This receptor was identified in a person aged 40 to 85 with oral cavity squamous cell carcinoma. The sample here was tumor tissue, taken after nivolumab (anti-PD-1) treatment.

As DNA, the CDR3 is TGTGCCAGCAGCTTAGGGGTGGACCTCTATGGCTACACCTTC. Translating gives CASSLGVDLYGYTF. The chain has TRBV7-9 and TRBJ1-2; D is ambiguous. V gave up 1 base and J gave up 4 bases, with 10 bases separating them. Germline V gene data show CDR1 as SEHNR and CDR2 as FQNEAQ (reference sequence). The CDR3 is 14 residues long.